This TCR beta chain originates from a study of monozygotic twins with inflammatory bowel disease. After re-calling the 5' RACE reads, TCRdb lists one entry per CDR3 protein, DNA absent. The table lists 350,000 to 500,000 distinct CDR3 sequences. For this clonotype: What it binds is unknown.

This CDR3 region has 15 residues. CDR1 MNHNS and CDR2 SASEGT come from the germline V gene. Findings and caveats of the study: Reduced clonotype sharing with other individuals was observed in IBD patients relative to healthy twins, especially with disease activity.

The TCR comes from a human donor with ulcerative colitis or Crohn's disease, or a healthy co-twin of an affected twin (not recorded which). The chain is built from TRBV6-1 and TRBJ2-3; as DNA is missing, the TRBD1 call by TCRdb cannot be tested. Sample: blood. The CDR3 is CATQRRGGHPDTQYF.